This T cell receptor beta chain came from a study of blood T cell repertoires in COVID-19. Study details: Samples taken during acute and convalescent COVID-19 were collected in the United States, Italy and Spain. Sources were T cells, B-cell-depleted T cells, or PBMCs; the material itself was cDNA or gDNA.

Germline values: CDR1 MGHDK, CDR2 SYGVNS. V lost 4 bases, J lost 3 bases, and 9 bases lay in between. CDR3 length: 14 residues. The protocol was immunoSEQ multiplex PCR, while the TCRdb copy is restricted to in-frame clones and leaves out a portion. The table shows more than 200,000 clones, with approximately 86% occurring only once. The sequence came from a woman aged 55-69 years with COVID-19, enrolled during active disease. This chain uses TRBV25-1 with TRBJ2-2, with D perhaps matching TRBD2 (5 bases). Sequencing used peripheral blood. In nucleotides, the CDR3 is TGTGCCAGCAGTGGGCGGGCTGACACCGGGGAGCTGTTTTTT. Amino acid sequence: CASSGRADTGELFF.